This T cell receptor (beta chain) was identified in a study of cytomegalovirus exposure and HLA in healthy donors. The donors belonged to the approximately 120-subject validation cohort, separate from the roughly 670-subject first cohort. Germline loops: CDR1 LNHDA, CDR2 SQIVND (reference sequence). This CDR3 region has 13 residues. The trim removed 7 bases at V and 3 bases at J, leaving 2 bases unmatched. The repertoire was sequenced with immunoSEQ multiplex PCR; TCRdb's copy has only in-frame clones and lacks some. This table holds fewer than 250,000 clones, roughly 89% found once. Sequences were obtained from PBMCs. The receptor was derived from a man aged 18 to 35 in good health and CMV-seronegative. The chain joins TRBV19 to TRBJ2-3, with 9 bases fitting TRBD1. Here the CDR3 DNA reads TGTGCCAGTACGGACAGGGGTACAGATACGCAGTATTTT. Its translation: CASTDRGTDTQYF.